This T cell receptor beta chain stems from a study of STAT5B mutations in CD4+ large granular lymphocyte leukemia. Details on this clone: Its target is unknown.

Libraries were prepared by immunoSEQ multiplex PCR; TCRdb keeps only in-frame clonotypes and omits some of them. In the table there are 40,000 or so clones, around 75% of which are singletons. Regarding the study as a whole: Patient CD4-sorted repertoires looked more clonal than healthy CD4+ repertoires, even without putative leukemic clones.

The receptor's source is a human donor in good health. Input material: CD4+ T cells from blood buffy coats.

The CDR3 sequence is CASSPRQGVYEQYF. CDR3 bases: TGTGCCAGCAGCCCAAGACAGGGGGTCTACGAGCAGTACTTC. This rearrangement joins TRBV7-9 to TRBJ2-7; 9 nucleotides agree with TRBD1. The junction had 5 bases not matched to a gene; V was cut back by 5 bases and J by 3 bases. CDR1 is SEHNR and CDR2 is FQNEAQ in the germline V gene (reference sequence). The CDR3 length is 14 residues.